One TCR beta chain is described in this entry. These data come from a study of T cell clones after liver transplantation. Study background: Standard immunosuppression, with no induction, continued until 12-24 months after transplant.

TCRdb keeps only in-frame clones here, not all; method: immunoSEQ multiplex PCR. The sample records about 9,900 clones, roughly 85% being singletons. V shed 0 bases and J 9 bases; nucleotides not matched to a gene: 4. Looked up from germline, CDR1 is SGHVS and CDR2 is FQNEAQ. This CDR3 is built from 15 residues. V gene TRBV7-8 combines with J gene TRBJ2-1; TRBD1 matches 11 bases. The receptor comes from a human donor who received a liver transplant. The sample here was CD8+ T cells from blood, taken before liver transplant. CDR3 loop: CASSLAGQGASEQFF. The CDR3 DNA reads TGTGCCAGCAGCTTAGCAGGACAGGGGGCGAGTGAGCAGTTCTTC.